This TCR beta chain appears in the sequencing data of a study of blood T cell repertoires in COVID-19. In the study overall: T cells, B-cell-depleted T cells, or PBMCs supplied cDNA or gDNA.

In the authors' methods: By means of reference gene primer amplification, nucleated cell counts were estimated. TCRdb's table, derived via immunoSEQ multiplex PCR, lists solely in-frame clones and lacks some. That table gives V, J and clone size, and the DNA gave D and trimming. The data contain 140,000 or so clones, almost 85% of them singletons. Sequenced input: PBMCs or T cells enriched from blood (not recorded which). The TCR was taken from a woman aged 50 to 60 with acute COVID-19.

CDR3 residues: CASSPSGAGRHNEQFF. DNA for the CDR3: TGTGCCAGCAGTCCCTCGGGAGCGGGGAGACACAATGAGCAGTTCTTC. The chain joins TRBV5-6 to TRBJ2-1; 7 bases line up with TRBD2. V lost 5 bases, J lost 5 bases, and 13 bases stayed unmatched. There are 16 residues in the CDR3. Germline V gene data show CDR1 as SGHDT and CDR2 as YYEEEE.